The rows below give T cell receptor beta chains drawn from one sample of a study of T cell changes during pregnancy in multiple sclerosis. The repertoire was sequenced with immunoSEQ multiplex PCR; TCRdb's copy has only in-frame clones and lacks some. The sample includes tens of thousands of clones, approximately 94% of them seen just once. The sample here was peripheral blood, taken in the second trimester of pregnancy. Source of these receptors: a female donor in good health, enrolled as a control in a pregnancy study. CDR3s include the opening cysteine and the closing phenylalanine or tryptophan. The D gene is left open where the match is weak. A clone size is listed for some rows: how often the clone was seen (once, few, many), or a class if it is expanded.

cdr3_length,d_call,v_call,clone_size,j_call,cdr3_aa,cdr3_nt
14,.,TRBV14,.,TRBJ1-6,CASSRDFYNSPLHF,TGTGCCAGCAGCAGGGACTTCTATAATTCACCCCTCCACTTT
16,TRBD2,TRBV4-1,once,TRBJ2-3,CASSQDGAGGSDTQYF,TGCGCCAGCAGCCAAGACGGTGCGGGGGGCTCAGATACGCAGTATTTT
18,TRBD1,TRBV4-2,.,TRBJ1-5,CASSQAIMTGQGDQPQHF,TGTGCCAGCAGCCAAGCCATAATGACAGGACAGGGGGATCAGCCCCAGCATTTT
12,.,TRBV29-1,.,TRBJ1-1,CSVATGNTEAFF,TGCAGCGTGGCAACAGGGAACACTGAAGCTTTCTTT
15,TRBD1,TRBV7-2,few,TRBJ1-4,CASSRTGTANEKLFF,TGTGCCAGCAGCCGAACCGGGACAGCGAATGAAAAACTGTTTTTT
15,TRBD1,TRBV6-1,.,TRBJ2-5,CASRAGTGGKKTQYF,TGTGCCAGCAGGGCCGGGACAGGGGGTAAAAAGACCCAGTACTTC
14,TRBD1,TRBV19,.,TRBJ2-1,CASRTGGSYNEQFF,TGTGCCAGTAGGACAGGGGGCTCCTACAATGAGCAGTTCTTC
15,.,TRBV6-5,once,TRBJ2-1,CASKSAGAFEGEQFF,TGTGCCAGCAAATCGGCGGGGGCGTTTGAAGGTGAGCAGTTCTTC
15,TRBD1,TRBV6-5,.,TRBJ2-2,CASSKGQGGTGELFF,TGTGCCAGCAGTAAAGGACAGGGTGGCACCGGGGAGCTGTTTTTT
17,.,TRBV4-2,.,TRBJ2-7,CASSQDPTSGRSYEQYF,TGTGCCAGCAGCCAAGATCCGACATCTGGGAGGTCCTACGAGCAGTACTTC
16,TRBD1,TRBV11-2,.,TRBJ1-6,CASRTRQGGHNSPLHF,TGTGCCAGCAGAACCAGACAGGGGGGACATAATTCACCCCTCCACTTT
14,TRBD1,TRBV9,once,TRBJ1-5,CASSVGSDREPQHF,TGTGCCAGCAGCGTAGGGAGTGACAGGGAGCCCCAGCATTTT
13,TRBD1,TRBV6-5,.,TRBJ1-2,CASSSNRGYGYTF,TGTGCCAGCAGTAGTAACAGGGGCTATGGCTACACCTTC
16,TRBD1,TRBV4-3,.,TRBJ1-6,CASSQTTGTGYSPLHF,TGCGCCAGCAGCCAAACGACCGGGACAGGTTATTCACCCCTCCACTTT
13,.,TRBV27,.,TRBJ2-7,CASSLSSGWEQYF,TGTGCCAGCAGTTTATCCTCAGGGTGGGAGCAGTACTTC